A single sample is the source of the 32 T cell receptor beta chains below, sequenced in a study of T cell responses to AZD1222 COVID-19 vaccine (dated by TCRdb to about 2021). In light of the paper, this sample's time point label describes: about 28 days (+/-7) after the second vaccine dose. The library was prepared using the immunoSEQ multiplex PCR assay. In TCRdb, the immuneACCESS table is reduced to in-frame sequences with V and J assigned. These tables do not hold every clone; where another copy was compared, an unresolved V gene accounts for under half, and the others remain unexplained. Present in this sample are 60,000 to 90,000 clones, around 90% of which were seen just once. The ten biggest clones cover about 17% of the sample. The starting material was peripheral blood, obtained 28 days after the second AZD1222 dose. The origin of the receptors is an adult who received the AZD1222 COVID-19 vaccine.

The chain employs TRBV6-4 and TRBJ2-3; 8 bases fit TRBD1. The CDR3 loop spans 15 amino acids. Germline CDR1 and CDR2: MRHNA and SNTAGT. After removal of 2 bases from V and 3 bases from J, the junction contained 4 bases not matched to a gene. CDR3 nucleotide sequence: TGTGCCAGCAGTGACGGGGGGACAGGTACAGATACGCAGTATTTT. This sequence encodes CASSDGGTGTDTQYF.

The genes are TRBV3-1 (or the pseudogene TRBV3-2) and TRBJ1-6; D remains unclear. The CDR3 contains 15 residues. Trimming removed 4 bases at V and 6 bases at J, with 13 bases between. Germline V gene sequence: CDR1 LGHDT, CDR2 YNNKEL (reference sequence). CDR3 sequence (DNA): TGTGCCAGCAGCCGGGCGCGGGTGGGTAATTCACCCCTCCACTTT. Protein sequence: CASSRARVGNSPLHF.

This clone showed up just once. The V call is TRBV19, the J call TRBJ2-3; D not resolved. The CDR3 sequence is 17 residues long. V lost 5 bases and J lost 6, with 24 bases in between. Germline assignment: CDR1 LNHDA and CDR2 SQIVND (reference sequence). CDR3 amino acids: CASSPSRASKGWDTQYF. For the CDR3, the DNA is TGTGCCAGTAGTCCTTCCCGGGCTTCAAAAGGGTGGGATACGCAGTATTTT.

The genes are TRBV14 and TRBJ1-6; D unresolved. The CDR3 loop spans 12 amino acids. Trimming removed 8 bases from V and 10 bases from J, with 12 bases in between. Germline loops: CDR1 SGHDN, CDR2 FVKESK. CDR3 region: CASRTVASPLHF. The CDR3 DNA reads TGTGCCAGCCGAACCGTAGCCTCACCCCTCCACTTT.

V and J are TRBV30 and TRBJ1-6, with D maybe TRBD1 (5 bases). This CDR3 contains 14 residues. V was shortened by 0 bases and J by 7 bases, with 10 bases between the two germline ends. The germline gives CDR1 GTSNPN, CDR2 SVGIG (reference sequence). For the CDR3, the DNA is TGTGCCTGGAGTGTCGGGACCACAAATTCACCCCTCCACTTT. Its protein product is CAWSVGTTNSPLHF.

This chain links TRBV4-3 with TRBJ2-3, with a possible D match to TRBD2 (6 bases). V gave up 4 bases and J gave up 2 bases, with 16 bases separating them. CDR3 size: 16 residues. Per germline, CDR1 LGHNA and CDR2 YSLEER. Here the CDR3 reads CASSRDSTTPTDTQYF. The DNA of the CDR3 is TGCGCCAGCAGCCGGGACTCTACGACACCCACAGATACGCAGTATTTT.

The chain combines TRBV6-5 with TRBJ1-1; 8 positions match TRBD1. J gave up 5 bases and V 6 bases, and 11 bases lay outside the gene matches. Germline CDR1 reads MNHEY; CDR2 reads SVGAGI. CDR3 length: 15 residues. Here the CDR3 reads CASRGAGGVGTEAFF. CDR3 coding DNA: TGTGCCAGCAGGGGTGCAGGGGGCGTTGGTACTGAAGCTTTCTTT.

V is TRBV4-1 and J is TRBJ1-1, with TRBD1 matching over 7 bases. CDR3 length: 16 amino acids. V dropped 1 base and J dropped 6; count of bases not matched to a gene: 11. Germline V CDR1 and CDR2: MGHRA, YSYEKL. CDR3 DNA: TGCGCCAGCAGCCAAGGACTCGGGGCAGGGGGAGCTGAAGCTTTCTTT. Its translation is CASSQGLGAGGAEAFF.

The count of this clone is one. The V call is TRBV5-6, the J call TRBJ1-1, with D unresolved. V was clipped by 3 bases and J by 0 bases, with 12 bases between them. The CDR3 contains 15 residues. Germline CDR1 is SGHDT and CDR2 is YYEEEE. The CDR3 is CASSSLSTLNTEAFF. The DNA for the CDR3 is TGTGCCAGCAGCTCACTTTCGACGCTGAACACTGAAGCTTTCTTT.

This rearrangement joins TRBV4-2 to TRBJ1-5; 7 positions match TRBD1. The junction had 6 bases not matched to a gene; V was cut back by 0 bases and J by 4 bases. The germline V gene has CDR1 LGHNA and CDR2 YNFKEQ. The CDR3 contains 16 residues. Written as DNA, the CDR3 is TGTGCCAGCAGCCAAGAAAGGGGGCAGACGAATCAGCCCCAGCATTTT. It is translated as CASSQERGQTNQPQHF.

This chain connects TRBV4-1 to TRBJ2-1; weak D call: TRBD2 (6 bases). The CDR3 covers 15 residues. Trimming left V 4 bases short and J 8 bases short, with 18 bases between. The germline V gene has CDR1 MGHRA and CDR2 YSYEKL. In DNA form, the CDR3 reads TGCGCCAGCAGCCGAGAAGGACTAAGCCGGCATGAGCAGTTCTTC. Protein sequence: CASSREGLSRHEQFF.

The J gene is TRBJ1-6, the V gene TRBV21-1; the table assigns TRBD1, which was not confirmed against the DNA. TRBV21-1 is annotated as a pseudogene. The CDR3 is made up of 18 amino acids. For the CDR3, the DNA is TGTGCCAGCAGCAAAGTGGAGACAGGGAGCTCCTATAATTCACCCCTCCACTTT. Translating gives CASSKVETGSSYNSPLHF.

The chain links TRBV28 to TRBJ1-1; TRBD1 matches at 10 bases. This CDR3 comprises 16 residues. Looked up from germline, CDR1 is MDHEN and CDR2 is SYDVKM. J was trimmed by 3 bases and V by 5 bases; bases with no gene match: 9. The chain's CDR3 is CASSLSPGQGDTEAFF. Here the CDR3 DNA reads TGTGCCAGCAGTCTCAGCCCTGGACAGGGGGACACTGAAGCTTTCTTT.

This chain links TRBV5-5 with TRBJ2-7, with 7 positions matching TRBD1. V lost 3 bases, J lost 3 bases, and 3 bases stayed unmatched. The length of the CDR3 is 13 residues. Looked up from germline, CDR1 is SGHKS and CDR2 is YYEKEE (reference sequence). The CDR3 here is CASSSTGDYEQYF. As DNA, the CDR3 is TGTGCCAGCAGCTCCACAGGGGACTACGAGCAGTACTTC.

This clone turned up a few times. The V gene is TRBV18, the J gene TRBJ2-5; D tentatively reads TRBD1 or TRBD2 (5 bases each). This CDR3 is 15 amino acids long. CDR1 KGHSH and CDR2 LQKENI come from the germline V gene. Trimming removed 6 bases from V and 4 bases from J, with 18 bases in between. The CDR3 region has the DNA TGTGCCAGCTCCCTCTCCGAGAGGGGTCCAGAGACCCAGTACTTC. Translation gives CASSLSERGPETQYF.

The CDR3 region has the DNA TGTGCCAGCAGCCACCGGGAGTTTAATGAAGCTTTCTTT. Amino acids: CASSHREFNEAFF. The chain has TRBV9 and TRBJ1-1; no definite D call. CDR3 length: 13 amino acids. CDR1 and CDR2 from the germline V gene are SGDLS and YYNGEE. V gave up 4 bases and J gave up 7 bases, with 14 bases separating them.

For the CDR3, the DNA is TGTGCCAGCAGTCCGGGACAGGGAAGACGGACCGGGGAGCTGTTTTTT. Its protein is CASSPGQGRRTGELFF. V gene TRBV7-9 combines with J gene TRBJ2-2; TRBD1 aligns across 9 bases. The V gene's germline CDR1 is SEHNR and CDR2 FQNEAQ (reference sequence). This CDR3 contains 16 residues. J was trimmed by 5 bases and V by 6 bases; bases with no gene match: 10.

This clone showed up just a few times. This chain uses TRBV18 with TRBJ1-2, with D unclear. The CDR3 is made up of 14 amino acids. Germline-derived CDR1 and CDR2 are KGHSH and LQKENI. Between the trimmed V and J ends, which lost 4 bases and 3 bases, there was a span of 12 bases. Here the CDR3 reads CASSLDPRDYGYTF. As DNA, the CDR3 is TGTGCCAGCTCACTCGATCCAAGAGACTATGGCTACACCTTC.

The V and J genes are TRBV30 and TRBJ1-4, with 8 positions matching TRBD1. CDR1 and CDR2 from the germline V gene are GTSNPN and SVGIG (reference sequence). The V and J ends lost 2 bases and 8 bases, in that order; junction bases with no gene match: 10. There are 15 residues in the CDR3. CDR3 in DNA: TGTGCCTGGAGTCCCCCCCCAGGGGGCTACGAAAAACTGTTTTTT. The encoded protein is CAWSPPPGGYEKLFF.

The chain carries TRBV5-4 and TRBJ2-6; D is perhaps TRBD1 (6 bases). CDR3 length: 16 residues. The germline CDR1 and CDR2 sequences are SGHNT and YYREEE (reference sequence). Trimming shortened V by 5 bases and J by 0 bases, and 12 bases separated the two germline ends. CDR3 region: CASRLGTHSGANVLTF. CDR3 in DNA: TGTGCCAGCAGGCTGGGGACACACTCTGGGGCCAACGTCCTGACTTTC.

The chain uses TRBV3-1 (or the pseudogene TRBV3-2) and TRBJ2-7, with D possibly TRBD1 on 6 matching bases. V dropped 1 base and J dropped 0 bases, with 16 bases sitting between them. The CDR3 extends over 17 amino acids. Germline-derived CDR1 and CDR2 are LGHDT and YNNKEL (reference sequence). As DNA, the CDR3 is TGTGCCAGCAGCCAAGTATTTCAGGGGCCTTACTCCTACGAGCAGTACTTC. Its protein is CASSQVFQGPYSYEQYF.

The chain couples TRBV23-1 to TRBJ2-1; no definite D call. TRBV23-1 is an ORF; its function is uncertain. There are 11 residues in the CDR3. V lost 6 bases and J lost 15, with 15 bases in between. The CDR3 region has the DNA TGCGCCAGCAGGCCGGGCTCTAGACCGTTCTTC. This sequence encodes CASRPGSRPFF.

The genes are TRBV28 and TRBJ2-7, with 8 bases matching TRBD2. Germline CDR1 MDHEN, CDR2 SYDVKM. Losses at the gene ends were 5 bases for V and 0 bases for J; bases not matched to a gene: 3. This CDR3 has 14 residues. The CDR3 DNA follows: TGTGCCAGCAGTAGCGGGGGCAGCTCCTACGAGCAGTACTTC. It codes for CASSSGGSSYEQYF.

In this sample, this clone turned up a few times. The chain uses TRBV6-5 and TRBJ1-2; no firm D call. The CDR3 spans 16 residues. V was pared by 2 bases and J by 0 bases, with 13 bases between. Germline CDR1 is MNHEY and CDR2 is SVGAGI. The DNA for the CDR3 is TGTGCCAGCAGTTACGGTTTCGGCCTAGCTAACTATGGCTACACCTTC. This gives the protein CASSYGFGLANYGYTF.

On this clone: The same CDR3 also results from other DNA sequences found in this sample. The rearrangement uses TRBV12-3 or TRBV12-4 and TRBJ1-2; 7 positions agree with TRBD1. The CDR3 is 12 amino acids. J was trimmed by 8 bases and V by 2 bases; bases with no gene match: 2. CDR3 bases: TGTGCCAGCAGTTTACAGGGGGAAGGCTACACCTTC. Protein: CASSLQGEGYTF.

Regarding this clone: A read error may account for a junction end that differs from germline. V is TRBV18 and J is TRBJ2-4, with 14 bases matching TRBD2. The CDR3 has 14 amino acids. CDR1 is KGHSH, CDR2 LQKENI, per germline. CDR3 in amino acids: CASSLLTSGGAEHF. CDR3 nucleotides: TGTGCCAGCTCCCTCCTGACTAGCGGGGGGGCTGAGCACTTC.

V gene TRBV7-3 combines with J gene TRBJ1-2; D remains ambiguous. Trimming cost V 1 base and J 8 bases, with 11 bases left between them. The CDR3 loop spans 13 amino acids. Germline V gives CDR1 SGHTA, CDR2 FQGTGA. CDR3 sequence (DNA): TGTGCCAGCAGCTTAAATCCGGCTATGGGCTACACCTTC. Translation gives CASSLNPAMGYTF.

The V gene is TRBV24-1, the J gene TRBJ2-5, with 9 bases matching TRBD1. This CDR3 is 15 amino acids long. CDR1 KGHDR and CDR2 SFDVKD come from the germline V gene. The trim removed 5 bases at V and 1 base at J, leaving 4 bases unmatched. In DNA, the CDR3 is TGTGCCACCAGTGCCGGGGACAGGGCCCAAGAGACCCAGTACTTC. As protein: CATSAGDRAQETQYF.

This chain uses TRBV4-3 with TRBJ2-1; TRBD2 aligns across 8 bases. Germline values: CDR1 LGHNA, CDR2 YSLEER. This CDR3 is 16 amino acids long. The V and J ends lost 4 bases and 4 bases, in that order; junction bases with no gene match: 9. The CDR3 region has the DNA TGCGCCAGCAGCCTGGAGCTAGCGGGCATATACAATGAGCAGTTCTTC. Its translation is CASSLELAGIYNEQFF.

CDR3 region: CATSGRTIVTQPQHF. Here the CDR3 DNA reads TGTGCCACCAGCGGCCGGACCATAGTGACTCAGCCCCAGCATTTT. V usage is TRBV15 and J usage is TRBJ1-5; D remains unclear. The CDR3 covers 15 residues. From germline, CDR1 is LNHNV and CDR2 YYDKDF (reference sequence). Trimming stripped 5 bases from V and 6 bases from J, with 17 bases between.

This clone has a handful of counts. CDR3 nucleotides: TGTGCCAGCAGCCGACTAGCGGGGGGGACGGATGAGCAGTTCTTC. Translation gives CASSRLAGGTDEQFF. The rearrangement uses TRBV3-1 (or the pseudogene TRBV3-2) and TRBJ2-1, with 14 bases matching TRBD2. V was clipped by 4 bases and J by 8 bases; unmatched bases: 4. Germline CDR1 is LGHDT and CDR2 is YNNKEL (reference sequence). This CDR3 is built from 15 residues.

The genes are TRBV7-2 and TRBJ2-3; 14 bases fit TRBD2. The CDR3 extends over 18 amino acids. In germline, CDR1 is SGHTA, CDR2 FQGNSA. V gave up 2 bases and J gave up 3 bases; unmatched junction bases: 7. DNA of the CDR3: TGTGCCAGCAGCTTAATGGGACTAGCGGGGGCTCTAACAGATACGCAGTATTTT. Residues: CASSLMGLAGALTDTQYF.